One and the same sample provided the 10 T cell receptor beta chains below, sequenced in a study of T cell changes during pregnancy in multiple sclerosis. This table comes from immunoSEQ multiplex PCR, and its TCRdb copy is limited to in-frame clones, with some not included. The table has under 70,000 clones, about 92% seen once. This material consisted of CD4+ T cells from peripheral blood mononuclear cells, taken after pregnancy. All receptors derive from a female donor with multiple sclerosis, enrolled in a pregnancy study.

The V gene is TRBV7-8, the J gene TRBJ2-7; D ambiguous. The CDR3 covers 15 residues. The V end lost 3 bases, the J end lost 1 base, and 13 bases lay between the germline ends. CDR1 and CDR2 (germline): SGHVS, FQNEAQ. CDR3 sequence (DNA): TGTGCCAGCAGCTTCGAAGCCGGGTCATCCTACGAGCAGTACTTC. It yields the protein CASSFEAGSSYEQYF.

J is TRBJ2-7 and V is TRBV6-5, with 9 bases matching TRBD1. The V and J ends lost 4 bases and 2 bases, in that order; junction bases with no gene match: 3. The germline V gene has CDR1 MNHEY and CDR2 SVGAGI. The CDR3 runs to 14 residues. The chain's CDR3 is CASSSDRGTYEQYF. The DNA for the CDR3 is TGTGCCAGCAGTTCGGACAGGGGAACCTACGAGCAGTACTTC.

The CDR3 bases are TGTGCCAGCAGCTTTAGAGTAGTGACAGTCATAAATCAGCCCCAGCATTTT. Its translation: CASSFRVVTVINQPQHF. The rearrangement links TRBV5-5 to TRBJ1-5, with D maybe TRBD1 (5 bases). CDR1 and CDR2 (germline): SGHKS, YYEKEE (reference sequence). V lost 2 bases, J lost 4 bases, and 19 bases lay in between. This CDR3 is 17 amino acids long.

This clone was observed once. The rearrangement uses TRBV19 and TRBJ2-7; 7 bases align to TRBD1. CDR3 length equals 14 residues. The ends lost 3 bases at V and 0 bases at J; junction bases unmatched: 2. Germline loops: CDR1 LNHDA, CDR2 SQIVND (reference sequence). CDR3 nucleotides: TGTGCCAGTAGTATGGGACAGTTCTCCTACGAGCAGTACTTC. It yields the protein CASSMGQFSYEQYF.

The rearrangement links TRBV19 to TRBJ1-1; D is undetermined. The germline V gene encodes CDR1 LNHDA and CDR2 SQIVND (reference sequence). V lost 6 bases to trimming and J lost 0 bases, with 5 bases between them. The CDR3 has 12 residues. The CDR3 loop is CASRGVNTEAFF. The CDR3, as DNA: TGTGCCAGTAGAGGAGTGAACACTGAAGCTTTCTTT.

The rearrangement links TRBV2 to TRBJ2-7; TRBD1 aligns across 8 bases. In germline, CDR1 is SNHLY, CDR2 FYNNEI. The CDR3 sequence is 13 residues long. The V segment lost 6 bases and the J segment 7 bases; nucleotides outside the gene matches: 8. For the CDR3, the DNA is TGTGCCAGCAGGCAAGGACAGGGCAATGAGCAGTACTTC. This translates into CASRQGQGNEQYF.

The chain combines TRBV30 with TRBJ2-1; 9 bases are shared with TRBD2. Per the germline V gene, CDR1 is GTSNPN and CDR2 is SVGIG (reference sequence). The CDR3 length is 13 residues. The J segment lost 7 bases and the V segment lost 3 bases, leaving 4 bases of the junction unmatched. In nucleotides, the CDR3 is TGTGCCTGGAGCAGCGGGGGGCAAAATGAGCAGTTCTTC. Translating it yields CAWSSGGQNEQFF.

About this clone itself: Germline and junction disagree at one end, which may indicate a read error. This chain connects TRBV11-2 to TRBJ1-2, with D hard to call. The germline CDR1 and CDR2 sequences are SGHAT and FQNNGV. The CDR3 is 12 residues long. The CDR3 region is CASSQNLREAAF. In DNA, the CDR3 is TGTGCCAGCAGCCAAAACTTGAGGGAGGCAGCGTTC.

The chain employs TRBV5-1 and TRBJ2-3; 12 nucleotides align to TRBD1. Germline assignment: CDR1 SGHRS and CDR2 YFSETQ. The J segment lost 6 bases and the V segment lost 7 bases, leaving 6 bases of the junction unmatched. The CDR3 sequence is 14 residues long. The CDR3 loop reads CASGRDRGPDTQYF. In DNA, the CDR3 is TGCGCCAGCGGCCGGGACAGGGGGCCGGATACGCAGTATTTT.

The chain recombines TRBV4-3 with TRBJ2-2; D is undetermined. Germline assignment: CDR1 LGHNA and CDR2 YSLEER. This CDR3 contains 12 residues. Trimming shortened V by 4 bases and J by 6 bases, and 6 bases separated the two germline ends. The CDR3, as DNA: TGCGCCAGCAGCCGCGGCTCCGGGGAGCTGTTTTTT. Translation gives CASSRGSGELFF.